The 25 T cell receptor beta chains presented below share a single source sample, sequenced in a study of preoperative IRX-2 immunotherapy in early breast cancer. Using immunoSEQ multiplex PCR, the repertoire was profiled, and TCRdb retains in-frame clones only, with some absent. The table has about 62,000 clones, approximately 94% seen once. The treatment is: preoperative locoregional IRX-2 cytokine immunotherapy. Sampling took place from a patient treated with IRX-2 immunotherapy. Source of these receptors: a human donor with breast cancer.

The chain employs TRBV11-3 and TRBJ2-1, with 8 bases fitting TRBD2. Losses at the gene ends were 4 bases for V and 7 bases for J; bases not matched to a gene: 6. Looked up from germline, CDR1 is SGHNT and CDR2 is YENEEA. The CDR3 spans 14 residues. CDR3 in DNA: TGTGCCAGCAGCTCCCTCGGGGGGGCGAATGAGCAGTTCTTC. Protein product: CASSSLGGANEQFF. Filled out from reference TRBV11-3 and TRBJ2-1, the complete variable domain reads EAGVVQSPRYKIIEKKQPVAFWCNPISGHNTLYWYLQNLGQGPELLIRYENEEAVDDSQLPKDRFSAERLKGVDSTLKIQPAELGDSAVYLCASSSLGGANEQFFGPGTRLTVL.

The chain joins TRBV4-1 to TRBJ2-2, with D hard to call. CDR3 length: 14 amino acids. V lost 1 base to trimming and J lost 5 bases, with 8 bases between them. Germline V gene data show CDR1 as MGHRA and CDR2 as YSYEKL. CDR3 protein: CASSQVLGTGELFF. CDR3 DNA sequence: TGCGCCAGCAGCCAAGTCCTGGGGACCGGGGAGCTGTTTTTT.

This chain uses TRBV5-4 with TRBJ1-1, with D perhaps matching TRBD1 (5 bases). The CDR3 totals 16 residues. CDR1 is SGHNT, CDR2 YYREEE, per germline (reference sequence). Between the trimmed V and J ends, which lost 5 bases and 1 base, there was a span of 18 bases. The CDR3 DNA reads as TGTGCCAGCAGAAGGGGTCAGGGCCTCGGGAACACTGAAGCTTTCTTT. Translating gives CASRRGQGLGNTEAFF.

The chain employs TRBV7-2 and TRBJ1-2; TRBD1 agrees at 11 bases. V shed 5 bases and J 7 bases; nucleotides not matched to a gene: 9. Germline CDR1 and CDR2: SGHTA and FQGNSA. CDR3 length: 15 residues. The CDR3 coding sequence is TGTGCCAGCAGCAGAGCCGGGACAGGGGGTGTTGGCTACACCTTC. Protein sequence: CASSRAGTGGVGYTF.

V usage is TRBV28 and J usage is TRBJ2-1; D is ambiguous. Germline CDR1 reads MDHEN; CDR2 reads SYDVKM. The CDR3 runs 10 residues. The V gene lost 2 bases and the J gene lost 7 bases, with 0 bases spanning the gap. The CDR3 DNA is TGTGCCAGCAGTTTAAATGAGCAGTTCTTC. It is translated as CASSLNEQFF.

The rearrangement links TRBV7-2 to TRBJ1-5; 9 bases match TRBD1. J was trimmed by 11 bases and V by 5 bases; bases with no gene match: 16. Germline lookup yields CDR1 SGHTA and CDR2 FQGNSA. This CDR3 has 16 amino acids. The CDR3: CASSAAGTGTFTAQHF. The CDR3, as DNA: TGTGCCAGCAGCGCTGCCGGGACAGGGACCTTCACGGCCCAGCATTTT. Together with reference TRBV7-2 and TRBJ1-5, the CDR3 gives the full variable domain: GAGVSQSPSNKVTEKGKDVELRCDPISGHTALYWYRQSLGQGLEFLIYFQGNSAPDKSGLPSDRFSAERTGGSVSTLTIQRTQQEDSAVYLCASSAAGTGTFTAQHFGDGTRLSIL.

This CDR3 reads CASSLATWTTQETQYF. The CDR3 nucleotides are TGTGCCAGCAGCTTGGCAACCTGGACTACTCAAGAGACCCAGTACTTC. This sequence joins TRBV5-6 and TRBJ2-5, with a possible D match to TRBD2 (6 bases). Looked up from germline, CDR1 is SGHDT and CDR2 is YYEEEE. The CDR3 is made up of 16 amino acids. The germline V and J ends were trimmed by 0 bases and 2 bases, with 14 bases remaining between them. Full variable domain (rest looked up from reference TRBV5-6 and TRBJ2-5): DAGVTQSPTHLIKTRGQQVTLRCSPKSGHDTVSWYQQALGQGPQFIFQYYEEEERQRGNFPDRFSGHQFPNYSSELNVNALLLGDSALYLCASSLATWTTQETQYFGPGTRLLVL.

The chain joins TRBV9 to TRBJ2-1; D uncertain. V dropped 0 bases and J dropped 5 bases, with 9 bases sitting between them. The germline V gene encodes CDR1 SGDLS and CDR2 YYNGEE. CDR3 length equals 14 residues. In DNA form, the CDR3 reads TGTGCCAGCAGCGTAGCGGACCAGCACAATGAGCAGTTCTTC. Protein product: CASSVADQHNEQFF.

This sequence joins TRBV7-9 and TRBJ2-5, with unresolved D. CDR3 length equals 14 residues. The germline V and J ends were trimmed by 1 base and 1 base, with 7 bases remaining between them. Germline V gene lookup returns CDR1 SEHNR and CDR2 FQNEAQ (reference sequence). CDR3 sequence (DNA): TGTGCCAGCAGCTTAGGTAGTCTCCAAGAGACCCAGTACTTC. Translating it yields CASSLGSLQETQYF.

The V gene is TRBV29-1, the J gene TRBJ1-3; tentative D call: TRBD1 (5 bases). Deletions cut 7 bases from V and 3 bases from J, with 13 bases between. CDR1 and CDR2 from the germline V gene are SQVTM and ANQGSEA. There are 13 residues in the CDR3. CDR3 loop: CSAYQGYGNTIYF. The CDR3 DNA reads TGCAGCGCCTACCAGGGATATGGAAACACCATATATTTT.

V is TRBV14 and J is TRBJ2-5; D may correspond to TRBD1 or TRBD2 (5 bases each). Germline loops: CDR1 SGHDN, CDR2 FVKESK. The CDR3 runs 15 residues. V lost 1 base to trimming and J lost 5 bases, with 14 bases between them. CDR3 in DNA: TGTGCCAGCAGCCAAGGAGGCAGGGTAGCGGAGACCCAGTACTTC. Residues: CASSQGGRVAETQYF.

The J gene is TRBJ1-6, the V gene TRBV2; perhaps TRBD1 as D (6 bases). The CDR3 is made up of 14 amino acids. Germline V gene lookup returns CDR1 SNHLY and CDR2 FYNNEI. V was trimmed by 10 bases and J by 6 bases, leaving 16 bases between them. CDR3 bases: TGTGCCATCAGCCGGGGGGCCTCTAATTCACCCCTCCACTTT. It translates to CAISRGASNSPLHF.

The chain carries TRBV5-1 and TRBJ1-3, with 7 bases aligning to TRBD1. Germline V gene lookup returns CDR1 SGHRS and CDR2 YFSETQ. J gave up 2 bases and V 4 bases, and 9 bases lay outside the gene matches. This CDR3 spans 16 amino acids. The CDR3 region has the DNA TGCGCCAGCAGCCTGGGCCTAGGGGGCCCTGGAAACACCATATATTTT. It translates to CASSLGLGGPGNTIYF.

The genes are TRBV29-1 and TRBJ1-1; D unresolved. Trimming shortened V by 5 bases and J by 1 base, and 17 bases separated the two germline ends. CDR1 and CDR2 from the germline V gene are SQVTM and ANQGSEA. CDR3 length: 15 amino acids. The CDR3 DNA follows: TGCAGCGTTAAGGGCTATCCTAACTCGAACACTGAAGCTTTCTTT. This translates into CSVKGYPNSNTEAFF.

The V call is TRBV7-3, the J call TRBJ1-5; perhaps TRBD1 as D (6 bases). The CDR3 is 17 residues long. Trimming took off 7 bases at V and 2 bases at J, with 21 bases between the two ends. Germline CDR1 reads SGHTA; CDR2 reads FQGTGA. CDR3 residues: CASTKNQGSNCNQPQHF. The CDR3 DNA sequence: TGTGCCAGCACCAAGAACCAGGGGAGTAATTGCAATCAGCCCCAGCATTTT.

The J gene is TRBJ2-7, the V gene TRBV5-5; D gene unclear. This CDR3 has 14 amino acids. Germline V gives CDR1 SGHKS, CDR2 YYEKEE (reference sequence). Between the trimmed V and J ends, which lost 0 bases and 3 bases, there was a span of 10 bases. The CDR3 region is CASSLGLKSYEQYF. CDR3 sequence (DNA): TGTGCCAGCAGCTTGGGTCTGAAAAGCTACGAGCAGTACTTC.

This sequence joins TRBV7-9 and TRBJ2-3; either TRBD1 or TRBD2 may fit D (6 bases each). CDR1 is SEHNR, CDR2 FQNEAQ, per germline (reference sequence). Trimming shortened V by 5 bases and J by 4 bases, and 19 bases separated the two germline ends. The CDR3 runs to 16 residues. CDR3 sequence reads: CASSRIGGPRADTQYF. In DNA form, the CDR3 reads TGTGCCAGCAGCAGGATTGGGGGGCCCCGGGCAGATACGCAGTATTTT.

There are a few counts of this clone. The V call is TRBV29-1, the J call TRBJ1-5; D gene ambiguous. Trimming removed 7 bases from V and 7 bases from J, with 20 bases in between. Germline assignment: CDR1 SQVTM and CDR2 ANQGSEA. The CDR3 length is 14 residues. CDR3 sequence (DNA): TGCAGCGCGTATGACGTCCCAGGAGGGCAGCCCCAGCATTTT. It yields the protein CSAYDVPGGQPQHF.

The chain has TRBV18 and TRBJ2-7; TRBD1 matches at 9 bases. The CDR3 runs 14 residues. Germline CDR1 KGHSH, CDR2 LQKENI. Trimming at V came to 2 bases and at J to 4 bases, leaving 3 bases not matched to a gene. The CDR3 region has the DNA TGTGCCAGCTCACCAGGGACAGGGTCGTACGAGCAGTACTTC. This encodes CASSPGTGSYEQYF.

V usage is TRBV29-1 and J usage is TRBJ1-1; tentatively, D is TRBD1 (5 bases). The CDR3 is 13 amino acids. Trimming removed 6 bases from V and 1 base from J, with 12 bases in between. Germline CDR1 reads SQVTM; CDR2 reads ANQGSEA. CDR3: CSVAYQGNTEAFF. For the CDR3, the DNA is TGCAGCGTAGCCTATCAGGGGAACACTGAAGCTTTCTTT. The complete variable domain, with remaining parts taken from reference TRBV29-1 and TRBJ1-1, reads SAVISQKPSRDICQRGTSLTIQCQVDSQVTMMFWYRQQPGQSLTLIATANQGSEATYESGFVIDKFPISRPNLTFSTLTVSNMSPEDSSIYLCSVAYQGNTEAFFGQGTRLTVV.

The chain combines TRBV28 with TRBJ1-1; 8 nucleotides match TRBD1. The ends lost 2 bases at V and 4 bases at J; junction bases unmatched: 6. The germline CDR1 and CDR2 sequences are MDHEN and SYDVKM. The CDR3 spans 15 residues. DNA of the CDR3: TGTGCCAGCAGTTTAGACAGGGGCCGTGGCACTGAAGCTTTCTTT. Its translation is CASSLDRGRGTEAFF.

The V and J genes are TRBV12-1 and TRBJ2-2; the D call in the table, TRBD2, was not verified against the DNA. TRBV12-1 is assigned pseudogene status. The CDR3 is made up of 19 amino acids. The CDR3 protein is CASSFVGAGGPIGTGELFF. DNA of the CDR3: TGTGCCAGCAGCTTTGTCGGCGCGGGGGGGCCGATTGGCACCGGGGAGCTGTTTTTT.

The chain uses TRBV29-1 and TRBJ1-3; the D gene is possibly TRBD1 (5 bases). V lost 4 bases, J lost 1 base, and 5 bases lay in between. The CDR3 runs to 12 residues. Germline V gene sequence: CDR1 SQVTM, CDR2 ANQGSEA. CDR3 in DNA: TGCAGCGTTGCAGGGTCTGGAAACACCATATATTTT. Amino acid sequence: CSVAGSGNTIYF.

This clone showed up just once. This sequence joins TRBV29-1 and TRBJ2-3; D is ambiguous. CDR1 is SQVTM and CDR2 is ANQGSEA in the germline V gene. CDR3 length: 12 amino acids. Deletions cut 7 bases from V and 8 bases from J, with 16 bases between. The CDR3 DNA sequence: TGCAGCGCGTGCGTAGGGTCAGTTACGCAGTATTTT. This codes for CSACVGSVTQYF.

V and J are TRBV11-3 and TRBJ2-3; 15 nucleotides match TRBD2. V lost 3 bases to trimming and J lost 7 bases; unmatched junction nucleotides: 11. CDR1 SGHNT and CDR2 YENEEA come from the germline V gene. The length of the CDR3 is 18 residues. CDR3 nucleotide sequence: TGTGCCAGCAGCTTCGCCGGGACTAGCGGGGGGTCACATAATACGCAGTATTTT. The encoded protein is CASSFAGTSGGSHNTQYF.